This TCR beta chain was sequenced during a study of T cell repertoires in cytomegalovirus infection. Study-wide context: The authors used CMV epitopes that were HLA-C-restricted (recently identified) and HLA-B-restricted (well studied). Study conclusions and caveats: The study identified carriers of CMV plus the relevant HLA from cumulative public TCR beta family frequency.

TCRdb reanalysed the reads using MiXCR and keeps one entry per CDR3 protein. The sample contains about 570,000 distinct CDR3 sequences, 35% to 50% of which appear only once. About this clonotype itself: Its target is not known.

The TCR sequence derives from a human donor in good health (CMV status not recorded). Some clones in this sample may be carry-over from other donors' samples. Sample: cultured PBMCs, taken from culture after CMV antigen stimulation.

The CDR3 region has the DNA TGTGCCAGCAGTTGGGGACTTCTGAACACCGGGGAGCTGTTTTTT. Translated, it gives CASSWGLLNTGELFF. The rearrangement uses TRBV7-2 and TRBJ2-2; a possible D gene is TRBD2 (6 bases). This CDR3 has 15 residues. The V end was cut by 6 bases, the J end by 1 base, with 12 bases between. Germline CDR1 SGHTA, CDR2 FQGNSA. The whole variable domain, remainder taken from reference TRBV7-2 and TRBJ2-2, is GAGVSQSPSNKVTEKGKDVELRCDPISGHTALYWYRQSLGQGLEFLIYFQGNSAPDKSGLPSDRFSAERTGGSVSTLTIQRTQQEDSAVYLCASSWGLLNTGELFFGEGSRLTVL.